This T cell receptor beta chain was identified during a study of blood T cell repertoires in COVID-19 (dated by TCRdb to about 2020). Turning to the overall study: The collaborator samples originated in the United States, Italy and Spain and spanned the acute and convalescent phases of COVID-19. The prospective study material was composed of cDNA or gDNA derived from T cells, B-cell-depleted T cells, or PBMCs. The dataset comprised deeply sampled blood TCRbeta repertoires from subjects exposed to, actively infected with, or recovered from COVID-19. The repertoires were released in a freely available public database meant as a resource for research on the immune response to SARS-CoV-2. Samples came from the ongoing ImmuneRACE study (first 160 participants) plus 1,254 subjects from 6 global collaborators. The sample metadata nearly always contained a de-identified subject ID, COVID-19 status, age in years and sex. Where HLA class I and class II types were available, the types were taken from metadata supplied by the sample provider, not from assay-based typing.

Study-wide conclusions, independent of this receptor: The quantity of clinical and demographic metadata differed by source and by participant and was supplied without curation.

TCRbeta CDR3 regions were amplified from genomic DNA using the immunoSEQ Assay, a bias-controlled multiplex PCR. The authors processed their data as follows. The number of nucleated cells in each sample was estimated from the amplification of reference gene primers within the assay. To quantify the absolute abundance of each unique TCRbeta CDR3 rearrangement, sequence reads were collapsed and filtered. Productive Simpson clonality was computed per sample as the square root of Simpson's diversity index over productive rearrangements. This immuneACCESS table, as held by TCRdb, lists in-frame sequences with V and J called but not all clones. Of the missing ones, under half trace to an unresolved V gene in checked studies; the others have no known cause. V, J and clone size derive from that table, while D and trimming were established from the DNA sequence. For this sample the table gives about 43,000 clones, of which about four fifths were detected only once. The ten largest clones capture 2.6% of the sample.

The germline V gene gives CDR1 as MDHEN and CDR2 as SYDVKM. Trimming removed 5 bases from V and 0 bases from J, leaving 10 bases between the germline ends. The CDR3 runs 15 amino acids, cysteine and phenylalanine included. CDR3 DNA is the only sequence kept; it has 45 bases, read in frame from the first base. A remark on this clone: The specificity of this receptor is unknown. No quality values exist for individual bases; no much larger clone is one base distant.

Each collaborating institution followed its own protocols to collect whole blood in K2EDTA tubes. Collaborator samples were shipped for TCRbeta analysis as frozen whole blood, isolated PBMCs, or DNA extracted from either sample type. The sample taken for sequencing was peripheral blood. Rearrangement joined TRBV28 to TRBJ2-2, with a tentative D gene TRBD2 over 6 matching bases. The clonotype originates from a woman aged 60 to 75 with acute or convalescent COVID-19. The CDR3 reads CASSPAGANTGELFF. The sequenced DNA is TGTGCCAGCAGTCCAGCGGGTGCGAACACCGGGGAGCTGTTTTTT.